These T cell receptor beta chains were read from a single sample in a study of Ad26.COV2.S vaccination and SARS-CoV-2 variants. Repertoires were generated with immunoSEQ multiplex PCR, while TCRdb's copy carries only in-frame clones and drops some. The data show about 350,000 clones, around 90% seen once. The sample consisted of peripheral blood, taken after recovery from COVID-19. These TCRs come from a human donor who had recovered from COVID-19. Each CDR3 is given with its conserved first and last residue.

V,J,CDR3
TRBV5-1,TRBJ2-1,CASSMGEIKIKSSYNEQFF
TRBV19,TRBJ1-5,CASSMPGNSNQPQHF
TRBV6-1,TRBJ2-2,CASSEARRGTGELFF
TRBV5-1,TRBJ2-3,CASSPDGTSGVSTDTQYF
TRBV7-9,TRBJ1-1,CASSLGGGGTEAFF
TRBV7-9,TRBJ1-4,CASSPDRGTEKLFF
TRBV6-5,TRBJ1-3,CASSYSSGFSAIYF
TRBV27,TRBJ2-3,CASTGPLTDTQYF
TRBV5-6,TRBJ2-1,CASSSTGVDEQFF
TRBV7-3,TRBJ1-6,CASSRTVNNSPLHF
TRBV15,TRBJ1-1,CATSSLGTGSPAEAFF
TRBV9,TRBJ1-3,CASSAPTGDGGGNTIYF
TRBV11-2,TRBJ1-1,CASSLRGGGTAFF
TRBV4-1,TRBJ2-3,CASSQDGGTDTQYF
TRBV24-1,TRBJ2-1,CATSDPRQVNEQFF
TRBV5-4,TRBJ1-2,CASSFFGVSGGYTF
TRBV5-1,TRBJ1-2,CASSWGQGHYGYTF
TRBV27,TRBJ2-1,CASSPGLAGYSYNEQFF
TRBV15,TRBJ1-6,CATSRVWGNASPLHF
TRBV9,TRBJ1-5,CASSAAGGNQPQHF
TRBV16,TRBJ2-7,CASSQLGGRSYEQYF
TRBV6-2/TRBV6-3,TRBJ1-1,CASSYSRRGIPNTEAFF
TRBV9,TRBJ2-7,CASSVAEAGGIYEQYF
TRBV5-1,TRBJ1-1,CASSQGVGTEAFF
TRBV7-6,TRBJ1-1,CASSYSEVNTEAFF
TRBV12-5,TRBJ2-2,CAPVTGELFF
TRBV2,TRBJ2-3,CASKRDRHTDTQYF
TRBV19,TRBJ2-5,CASSDRGGGLETQYF
TRBV9,TRBJ1-2,CASSVGGSGYTF
TRBV5-1,TRBJ1-2,CASSGETGYGSGTF
TRBV5-4,TRBJ2-7,CASNRRGAYEQYF
TRBV20-1,TRBJ2-7,CSASRLAGMGQYF
TRBV7-9,TRBJ1-1,CASSLGLGINTEAFF
TRBV9,TRBJ2-2,CASSASGNTGELFF